A selection of T cell receptor beta chains follows, all from one sample in a study of memory CD4+ T cells and cytomegalovirus serostatus. Here immunoSEQ multiplex PCR was the method, and the copy in TCRdb shows in-frame clones only, minus some. The sample has tens of thousands of clones; about 79% are singletons. The sample taken for sequencing was memory CD4+ T cells from blood. The origin of the receptors is an adult in good health and CMV-seronegative. The CDR3 runs from the conserved cysteine through the conserved F or W. Fields, in order: D gene, clone size, J gene, V gene, CDR3 protein, CDR3 DNA. A D gene is named only where the DNA matches it firmly. The size field is filled for only some rows; it gives once, few, many or a size class.

TRBD1	.	TRBJ2-2	TRBV7-8	CASSYYRDRGTGELFF	TGTGCCAGCAGTTATTACCGGGACAGGGGTACCGGGGAGCTGTTTTTT
.	.	TRBJ1-5	TRBV4-1	CASSQSPGNQPQHF	TGCGCCAGCAGCCAGTCGCCTGGCAATCAGCCCCAGCATTTT
TRBD2	.	TRBJ2-4	TRBV27	CASSLYGTSGILAKNIQYF	TGTGCCAGCAGTTTATACGGGACTAGCGGGATACTAGCCAAAAACATTCAGTACTTC
.	.	TRBJ1-1	TRBV5-1	CASSLGDTGGSMGAFF	TGCGCCAGCAGCTTGGGCGACACGGGCGGTTCGATGGGAGCTTTCTTT
.	.	TRBJ2-7	TRBV13	CASSTRTVTVYEQYF	TGTGCCAGCAGCACGCGGACAGTGACAGTCTACGAGCAGTACTTC
.	.	TRBJ1-1	TRBV2	CASSEAPGKGTEAFF	TGTGCCAGCAGTGAAGCGCCCGGGAAAGGGACTGAAGCTTTCTTT
.	.	TRBJ1-1	TRBV9	CASTSRLENTEAFF	TGTGCCAGCACCAGTAGGCTGGAAAACACTGAAGCTTTCTTT
TRBD1	.	TRBJ1-1	TRBV5-1	CASSLTGGRTEAFF	TGCGCCAGCAGCTTAACAGGGGGCAGGACTGAAGCTTTCTTT
TRBD1	.	TRBJ2-1	TRBV5-6	CASSVGQGGDEQFF	TGTGCCAGCAGCGTGGGACAGGGGGGCGATGAGCAGTTCTTC
.	.	TRBJ2-2	TRBV18	CASSQQTANTGELFF	TGTGCCAGCTCACAACAGACAGCGAACACCGGGGAGCTGTTTTTT
TRBD2	once	TRBJ2-7	TRBV4-2	CASSQDILAGAYEQYF	TGTGCCAGCAGCCAAGACATCCTAGCGGGAGCCTACGAGCAGTACTTC
TRBD1	.	TRBJ2-2	TRBV7-8	CASSSYRGRAGELFF	TGTGCCAGCAGCTCGTACAGGGGTCGGGCCGGGGAGCTGTTTTTT
TRBD1	once	TRBJ1-2	TRBV4-1	CASSHQGQGRDYGYTF	TGCGCCAGCAGCCACCAGGGACAGGGACGTGACTATGGCTACACCTTC
.	.	TRBJ1-4	TRBV15	CATSREGNEKLFF	TGTGCCACCAGCAGAGAAGGGAACGAAAAACTGTTTTTT
.	.	TRBJ2-7	TRBV7-9	CASSFVGGNEQYF	TGTGCCAGCAGCTTCGTCGGTGGGAACGAGCAGTACTTC
TRBD1	.	TRBJ1-1	TRBV6-4	CASPTQGTEAFF	TGTGCCAGCCCTACACAGGGGACTGAAGCTTTCTTT
.	.	TRBJ1-2	TRBV12-2	CASRPWDGYTF	TGTGCAAGTCGCCCATGGGATGGCTACACCTTC
.	.	TRBJ2-2	TRBV7-7	CASSPSGMNTGELFF	TGTGCTAGCAGCCCCAGCGGAATGAACACCGGGGAGCTGTTTTTT
.	.	TRBJ1-6	TRBV6-6	CASTRDPYNSPLHF	TGTGCCAGCACCAGGGACCCGTATAATTCACCCCTCCACTTT